The T cell receptor beta chain under discussion was sequenced for a study of CD8 T cells in Susac syndrome. The CDR3 has 13 amino acids. Looked up from germline, CDR1 is DFQATT and CDR2 is SNEGSKA (reference sequence). V shed 5 bases, J shed 2 bases, and the junction held 0 bases outside the gene matches. RNA was extracted with the RNeasy kit, and a quantity of roughly 0.5 to 1 ug was reverse transcribed using random hexamers. TCRdb redid the calling of the immunoSEQ multiplex PCR reads with MiXCR, one entry per CDR3 protein. The repertoire has about 180,000 distinct CDR3 sequences, roughly 95% of them found once; the top ten carry around 0.12%. In contrast to the negatively isolated CD8+ and CD4+ T cells, TEMRA cells were FACS-enriched. A note on this clonotype: The target antigen is unknown.

Broader study findings: The CD4+ T cell repertoires in Susac syndrome did not show any clonal expansion.

Input material: CD4+ T cells from PBMCs. This chain joins TRBV20-1 and TRBJ1-5; TRBD1 matches 10 bases. The source of this sequence is a human donor with Susac syndrome. The CDR3 loop reads CSAGQGGNQPQHF. The CDR3 DNA is TGCAGTGCTGGACAGGGGGGCAATCAGCCCCAGCATTTT.